The source of this TCR beta chain is a study of T cell repertoires in cytomegalovirus infection. Study summary: Selected CMV epitopes included recently identified HLA-C-restricted ones as well as well-studied HLA-B-restricted ones. TCR beta signatures that were public indicated CMV infection and matching HLA type. Findings and limits, study-wide: It was HLA-C-restricted CMV-specific TCR beta clonotypes that dominated the response ex vivo. Frequencies of public TCR beta families were cumulated, and this identified carriers of CMV plus the relevant HLA.

Each CDR3 protein is one row after TCRdb ran MiXCR on the reads. The data hold over 120,000 distinct CDR3 sequences, with around 30% observed a single time. This clonotype was found many times. Its antigen is unidentified. The V and J ends lost 2 bases and 8 bases, in that order; junction bases with no gene match: 7. This CDR3 contains 15 residues. The germline CDR1 and CDR2 sequences are MNHEY and SVGAGI. This TCR derives from a human donor in good health (CMV status not recorded). Some clones in this sample may be carry-over from other donors' samples. This chain joins TRBV6-5 and TRBJ2-2, with 8 bases fitting TRBD2. Material: CD8+ T cells from cultured PBMCs, obtained from culture after CMV antigen stimulation. CDR3 residues: CASSYPGTSSGELFF. The CDR3 nucleotides are TGTGCCAGCAGTTACCCCGGGACTAGTAGTGGGGAGCTGTTTTTT.